The present TCR beta chain was sequenced within a study of T cells in Graves' hyperthyroidism and ophthalmopathy (dated by TCRdb to between 2019 and 2020). In the study overall: Peripheral blood samples were taken at the time of initial diagnosis, prior to any treatment. To identify TCR V-J signatures that set the groups apart, the researchers used a discovery cohort of about a hundred patients, made up of about 44 with Graves' ophthalmopathy and some 56 with stable Graves' hyperthyroidism. Prospective prediction of ophthalmopathy was tested in an independent validation cohort of approximately 18 hyperthyroidism patients and around 16 patients who later progressed to ophthalmopathy. The 75 to 100 discovery patients were randomly divided into training and test sets at a 7:3 ratio. In addition, the study compared T-cell repertoires in thyroid tissue and in blood from about 6 Graves' hyperthyroidism patients. After blood sampling, hyperthyroidism patients were treated with methimazole at a starting dose of 30 mg daily, and ophthalmopathy patients were treated with high-dose intravenous methylprednisolone. TCR Vbeta CDR3 sequencing of 130 to 150 peripheral blood samples (about 45 ophthalmopathy, 75 to 80 hyperthyroidism and approximately 17 progressor patients) is reported in the paper. The paper's findings and limits, for the study overall: Blood samples also contained most of the expanded thyroid clonotypes (frequency above 0.001), which suggests that blood repertoires may reflect thyroid immune responses. During validation, the model predicted progression to ophthalmopathy a median of about 5.9 months ahead of onset, with almost 71% sensitivity and 72% to 85% specificity. Ophthalmopathy was separated from stable hyperthyroidism by a 13 V-J signature model, with 85% to 90% sensitivity and approximately 84% specificity obtained in cross-validation and 80%/75% obtained in testing. Sample size was not statistically predetermined, and blinding of investigators to group allocation was not performed.

On this clonotype itself: Its cognate antigen has yet to be identified. No qualities accompany the bases; no much larger clone lies one base away.

The TCR beta CDR3 regions were amplified from RNA transcripts. For the first round of RT-PCR on the TCR CDR3, the HTBI primer set was used together with the Qiagen OneStep RT-PCR kit. A second multiplex PCR round built the libraries, followed by size selection and purification. Sequencing of the libraries was done on an Illumina HiSeq2000 using paired-end 100 bp reads. On the study's bioinformatics: SOAPnuke was used to process the raw data, throwing out any read that contained adapters or uncalled bases, had a mean Phred below 15, or lacked an exact constant-primer or identifier match. High-quality paired reads were merged using COPE v1.2.5, and each unique nucleotide sequence was defined as a clonotype. Clonotypes were aligned to IMGT TRBV, TRBD and TRBJ reference segments using MiTCR v1.1. Only V-J combinations with frequency above 0.0001, covering 99% to 99.2% of repertoires, were analysed. The TCS score was defined as F50 (clonal expansion) divided by E x V (chaos), with BLOSUM62-based TCRdist calculated between CDR3 peptides within each V-J. Welch's t-statistics and random forest reduced 500 to 550 V-J features to about 12, which were used in a naive Bayes classifier (R e1071). Starting from the raw public reads, TCRdb applied fastp trimming at Q25, assembled clones with MiXCR and retained in-frame beta chains. Entries are consolidated by CDR3 protein sequence, retaining the most common genes and DNA. The V and J calls were not made by the authors but by TCRdb's processing. This sample has roughly 630,000 distinct CDR3 sequences in its table, and 15% to 19% of those were observed once. Of the sample, under 7.5% is held by the ten largest clones.

Stable Graves' hyperthyroidism was defined as no progression to ophthalmopathy during 18 months of follow-up. Hyperthyroidism patients were aged 18 to 65 years and newly diagnosed, with disease duration of less than 2 months. The study excluded patients with uncontrolled infections, other autoimmune diseases, pregnancy or lactation. Diagnoses were established on the basis of clinical symptoms, serum thyroxine and TRAb, thyroid ultrasound, and orbital computed tomography. PBMCs were separated from 10 ml of fresh peripheral blood using Ficoll-Paque density gradient centrifugation. Total RNA was extracted with Trizol reagent, and quality was checked on an Agilent 2100 Bioanalyzer. The receptor was isolated from a woman in her thirties with Graves' hyperthyroidism. The sequenced material came from blood.

The nucleotide sequence reads as follows: TGTGCCATCAGTGAGTCTCGAACAGGCGGTGTCAATGAGCAGTTCTTC. Translated, it reads CAISESRTGGVNEQFF. The chain uses TRBV10-3 and TRBJ2-1, and possibly TRBD1, on 5 matching bases. V loses 0 bases, J loses 6 bases, and the germline ends lie 15 bases apart. Measured from the cysteine to the phenylalanine, the CDR3 is 16 residues long. Only the CDR3 portion is preserved as DNA: 48 bases, with reading frame beginning at the first base. In the germline V gene, CDR1 corresponds to ENHRY and CDR2 to SYGVKD.